This T cell receptor beta chain was found in a study of T cells in localized non-small cell lung cancer. Clones were read by immunoSEQ multiplex PCR, and TCRdb kept only the in-frame ones, dropping some. The top ten hold 5.5% to 6.5% of the sample, which has 20,000 to 25,000 clones, approximately 88% seen once. Study-wide results and caveats: Tumor samples were not multi-region, leaving intratumor heterogeneity unexcluded.

This clone appeared a single time. Its antigen is unidentified. The source of this sequence is a man aged 40-75 years with stage II lung adenocarcinoma. This specimen was PBMCs, taken before any cancer treatment.

CDR3 bases: TGCGCCAGCAGCCACCCACCAACGCAGGGGGACTATGGCTACACCTTC. Its protein product is CASSHPPTQGDYGYTF. V and J are TRBV4-1 and TRBJ1-2; 7 bases line up with TRBD1. The CDR3 runs 16 residues. Unmatched junction bases numbered 10, after V lost 3 bases and J lost 3 bases. The germline V gene encodes CDR1 MGHRA and CDR2 YSYEKL.